Following are 13 T cell receptor beta chains from one sample sequenced in a study of T cells in localized non-small cell lung cancer. The assay was immunoSEQ multiplex PCR, and TCRdb's table has in-frame clones only and misses some. Found here are under 40,000 clones, 82% of them singletons; the top ten hold around 15%. Material: peripheral blood, obtained before any cancer treatment. The receptor set was obtained from a male donor older than 55 with stage III squamous cell lung carcinoma.

This clone was picked up one time. V is TRBV30 and J is TRBJ1-3; maybe TRBD1 (5 bases). This CDR3 has 13 amino acids. Looked up from germline, CDR1 is GTSNPN and CDR2 is SVGIG (reference sequence). The ends were cut back, 4 bases at V and 4 bases at J, with 11 bases in the middle. CDR3 amino acids: CAWTQGTGNTIYF. In DNA form, the CDR3 reads TGTGCCTGGACGCAGGGAACAGGAAACACCATATATTTT. The whole variable domain, filled in from reference TRBV30 and TRBJ1-3, reads SQTIHQWPATLVQPVGSPLSLECTVEGTSNPNLYWYRQAAGRGLQLLFYSVGIGQISSEVPQNLSASRPQDRQFILSSKKLLLSDSGFYLCAWTQGTGNTIYFGEGSWLTVV.

The chain combines TRBV6-6 with TRBJ1-1; TRBD1 might be the D (6 bases). The CDR3 is made up of 15 amino acids. The ends were cut back, 2 bases at V and 8 bases at J, with 18 bases in the middle. Germline assignment: CDR1 MNHNY and CDR2 SVGAGI (reference sequence). The CDR3: CASSYHPGAEPEAFF. In nucleotides, the CDR3 is TGTGCCAGCAGTTACCATCCAGGGGCTGAACCCGAAGCTTTCTTT.

This clone was found once. This sequence joins TRBV11-3 and TRBJ2-1, with D possibly TRBD2 on 5 matching bases. The CDR3 spans 15 residues. Germline assignment: CDR1 SGHNT and CDR2 YENEEA. The V end was cut by 5 bases, the J end by 4 bases, with 15 bases between. CDR3 protein: CASSPKGDSYNEQFF. The CDR3 coding sequence is TGTGCCAGCAGCCCTAAGGGAGACTCTTACAATGAGCAGTTCTTC.

V usage is TRBV7-6 and J usage is TRBJ2-1; 8 bases match TRBD2. The CDR3 sequence is 15 residues long. V lost 1 base to trimming and J lost 9 bases; unmatched junction nucleotides: 8. CDR1 is SGHVS and CDR2 is FNYEAQ in the germline V gene. CDR3 DNA: TGTGCCAGCAGCTTAGTGGTCGGGGGGGCCGGTGAGCAGTTCTTC. It translates to CASSLVVGGAGEQFF.

This clone was recorded once. This chain joins TRBV5-4 and TRBJ2-2; D is possibly TRBD1 or TRBD2 (7 bases each). Germline CDR1 is SGHNT and CDR2 is YYREEE (reference sequence). The CDR3 runs to 17 residues. The V end was cut by 4 bases, the J end by 5 bases, with 21 bases between. This CDR3 is CASSPPVTGRATGELFF. The CDR3 region has the DNA TGTGCCAGCAGCCCGCCCGTGACAGGGAGGGCAACCGGGGAGCTGTTTTTT.

The V gene is TRBV25-1, the J gene TRBJ1-4; TRBD1 agrees at 8 bases. The CDR3 covers 14 residues. Germline lookup yields CDR1 MGHDK and CDR2 SYGVNS. V gave up 6 bases and J gave up 7 bases; unmatched junction bases: 7. The CDR3 sequence is CASSHRGKVEKLFF. In nucleotides, the CDR3 is TGTGCCAGCAGCCACAGGGGGAAGGTTGAAAAACTGTTTTTT.

The chain joins TRBV9 to TRBJ2-1; D may be TRBD1 (5 bases). The V end was cut by 0 bases, the J end by 6 bases, with 10 bases between. The CDR3 totals 14 residues. Germline CDR1 reads SGDLS; CDR2 reads YYNGEE. The CDR3 region has the DNA TGTGCCAGCAGCGTAGACCCAGGGCGCAATGAGCAGTTCTTC. It yields the protein CASSVDPGRNEQFF.

CDR3 DNA sequence: TGTGCCAGCAGCTTCATGACAGGGAACACTGAAGCTTTCTTT. Residues: CASSFMTGNTEAFF. The genes are TRBV7-9 and TRBJ1-1; the D gene is possibly TRBD1 (6 bases). This CDR3 contains 14 residues. The germline V gene has CDR1 SEHNR and CDR2 FQNEAQ (reference sequence). Trimming shortened V by 3 bases and J by 1 base, and 9 bases separated the two germline ends.

This clone was seen just once. The chain has TRBV19 and TRBJ2-1, with D uncertain. This CDR3 has 11 amino acids. Germline CDR1 is LNHDA and CDR2 is SQIVND (reference sequence). V was cut by 4 bases and J by 9 bases, with 7 bases left in between. The CDR3 DNA is TGTGCCAGTAGTAATGCCGGTGAGCAGTTCTTC. Translation gives CASSNAGEQFF.

The chain links TRBV9 to TRBJ2-1; 8 nucleotides match TRBD2. CDR3 length equals 14 residues. Looked up from germline, CDR1 is SGDLS and CDR2 is YYNGEE. Trimming took 4 bases from V and 4 from J; bases not matched to a gene: 4. This CDR3 is CASSRRGEYNEQFF. CDR3 DNA sequence: TGTGCCAGCAGCCGGCGGGGGGAATACAATGAGCAGTTCTTC. Together with reference TRBV9 and TRBJ2-1, the CDR3 gives the full variable domain: DSGVTQTPKHLITATGQRVTLRCSPRSGDLSVYWYQQSLDQGLQFLIQYYNGEERAKGNILERFSAQQFPDLHSELNLSSLELGDSALYFCASSRRGEYNEQFFGPGTRLTVL.

The J gene is TRBJ1-5, the V gene TRBV30; D possibly corresponds to TRBD1 (5 bases). This CDR3 contains 15 residues. CDR1 GTSNPN and CDR2 SVGIG come from the germline V gene (reference sequence). V gave up 3 bases and J gave up 1 base, with 13 bases separating them. The CDR3 DNA sequence: TGTGCCTGGAGAGAACCCGGGGGGAGCAATCAGCCCCAGCATTTT. Amino acid sequence: CAWREPGGSNQPQHF. Supplemented by reference TRBV30 and TRBJ1-5, the full variable domain reads SQTIHQWPATLVQPVGSPLSLECTVEGTSNPNLYWYRQAAGRGLQLLFYSVGIGQISSEVPQNLSASRPQDRQFILSSKKLLLSDSGFYLCAWREPGGSNQPQHFGDGTRLSIL.

V is TRBV6-6 and J is TRBJ1-2; 8 bases fit TRBD1. Unmatched junction bases numbered 5, after V lost 9 bases and J lost 2 bases. This CDR3 is built from 13 residues. The germline V gene encodes CDR1 MNHNY and CDR2 SVGAGI (reference sequence). The CDR3 bases are TGTGCCAGTCAGGGGGCCCGCAACTATGGCTACACCTTC. Translating gives CASQGARNYGYTF.

This clone was observed a few times. This chain uses TRBV5-1 with TRBJ1-6; D is undetermined. The V and J ends lost 0 bases and 8 bases respectively, with 12 bases between them. The germline V gene encodes CDR1 SGHRS and CDR2 YFSETQ. The CDR3 has 15 residues. The CDR3 DNA reads as TGCGCCAGCAGCTTGGAAGGTAGAACTCATTCACCCCTCCACTTT. This translates into CASSLEGRTHSPLHF.